Listed below are T cell receptor beta chains from one sample, sequenced in a study of blood T cell repertoires in COVID-19. Assay used: immunoSEQ multiplex PCR; TCRdb lists only in-frame clones, some missing. This sample has approximately 270,000 clones, with 70% to 90% found just once. The sequencing sample was made of peripheral blood. All receptors come from a woman aged 70 to 79 with acute or convalescent COVID-19. CDR3s include the opening cysteine and the closing phenylalanine or tryptophan. The D gene is left open where the match is weak. The listing skips clone size in some rows; elsewhere it reads once, few, many or a size class.

clone size,J gene,D gene,V gene,CDR3 DNA,CDR3 protein
-,TRBJ1-5,-,TRBV4-1,TGCGCCAGCAGCCAAGGGGGGGGTCAGCCCCAGCATTTT,CASSQGGGQPQHF
-,TRBJ2-3,TRBD2,TRBV5-4,TGTGCCAGCAGCTTGACGGGGGGGCTAAGAGATACGCAGTATTTT,CASSLTGGLRDTQYF
few,TRBJ2-5,-,TRBV7-6,TGTGCCAGCAGCCCCGGACAGCAAGAGACCCAGTACTTC,CASSPGQQETQYF
-,TRBJ2-5,TRBD2,TRBV11-2,TGTGCCAGCAGCTCCCGGGGGGGGTGGGCCCAAGAGACCCAGTACTTC,CASSSRGGWAQETQYF
once,TRBJ2-2,-,TRBV4-1,TGCGCCAGCAGCCAAGGCCTGGCGAGGACGAACACCGGGGAGCTGTTTTTT,CASSQGLARTNTGELFF
once,TRBJ2-5,TRBD2,TRBV29-1,TGCAGCGTTGAAGCCTCCACGGGGGGGACCCAGTACTTC,CSVEASTGGTQYF
-,TRBJ1-4,-,TRBV6-6,TGTGCCAGCAGTTACAGAGGGGGTGACGAAAAACTGTTTTTT,CASSYRGGDEKLFF
once,TRBJ1-2,-,TRBV29-1,TGCAGCGTCGGGTCGACAGGCGACTATGGCTACACCTTC,CSVGSTGDYGYTF
-,TRBJ1-2,-,TRBV2,TGTGCCAGCAGTGATAGGAACAGGGCAGAGCATGGCTACACCTTC,CASSDRNRAEHGYTF
-,TRBJ2-5,TRBD1,TRBV12-5,TGTGCTAGTGGTTTGGGCCCCACTTCGGGACAGGGGGCTGAGACCCAGTACTTC,CASGLGPTSGQGAETQYF
-,TRBJ1-1,TRBD1,TRBV28,TGTGCCAGCAGTTCCTCTCGACAGGGAATGGGCAAAGCTTTCTTT,CASSSSRQGMGKAFF
few,TRBJ1-2,-,TRBV6-2/TRBV6-3,TGTGCCAGCAGTGACGGAGCGGGGAACTATGGCTACACCTTC,CASSDGAGNYGYTF
-,TRBJ2-5,TRBD2,TRBV3-1/TRBV3-2,TGTGCCAGCAGCCAACACAGCGGGGGGGCGGGAGAGACCCAGTACTTC,CASSQHSGGAGETQYF
-,TRBJ2-2,-,TRBV5-1,TGCGCCAGCAGCTTCGACACTCTCACCGGGGAGCTGTTTTTT,CASSFDTLTGELFF
-,TRBJ2-3,TRBD2,TRBV9,TGTGCCAGCAGCGTGAGCCTAGCGGGGGCCCAAATTACAGATACGCAGTATTTT,CASSVSLAGAQITDTQYF
-,TRBJ1-5,-,TRBV18,TGTGCCAGCTCACCAGAGCAGGGTCCGCAGCCCCAGCATTTT,CASSPEQGPQPQHF
-,TRBJ1-1,-,TRBV18,TGTGCCAGCTCCCCAGACAGCCGGGGGACTGAAGCTTTCTTT,CASSPDSRGTEAFF
-,TRBJ1-4,-,TRBV12-3/TRBV12-4,TGTGCCAGCAGCGGAACAGGGTCTGAAAAACTGTTTTTT,CASSGTGSEKLFF
-,TRBJ1-2,TRBD1,TRBV5-6,TGTGCCAGCAGCTTGGGGGACAGGGGATATGGCTACACCTTC,CASSLGDRGYGYTF
-,TRBJ1-3,-,TRBV5-6,TGTGCCAGCAGCTTGACAGGGAACACCATATATTTT,CASSLTGNTIYF
-,TRBJ1-2,-,TRBV6-1,TGTGCCAGCAGTGATCCAGGGGCAAATGGCTACACCTTC,CASSDPGANGYTF
-,TRBJ1-1,TRBD1,TRBV2,TGTGCCAGCAGCCAACAGGGGGCGGACACTGAAGCTTTCTTT,CASSQQGADTEAFF
-,TRBJ1-4,TRBD1,TRBV18,TGTGCCAGCTCACCGGACAGGGTTGATAGTGAAAAACTGTTTTTT,CASSPDRVDSEKLFF
-,TRBJ1-1,TRBD1,TRBV5-1,TGCGCCAGCAGCCCGGACAGGGCAGTCACTGAAGCTTTCTTT,CASSPDRAVTEAFF
-,TRBJ2-3,TRBD2,TRBV12-5,TGTGCTAGTGGCCCCCTAGCGGCAGATACGCAGTATTTT,CASGPLAADTQYF
-,TRBJ2-3,TRBD1,TRBV4-1,TGCGCCAGCAGCCCTTTGGCCACAGGGGGTTTGTATACGCAGTATTTT,CASSPLATGGLYTQYF
-,TRBJ2-2,TRBD2,TRBV9,TGTGCCAGCAGCTTTAGCGGGGGATACACCGGGGAGCTGTTTTTT,CASSFSGGYTGELFF
-,TRBJ1-6,TRBD1,TRBV6-6,TGTGCCAGCACCTTCACAGGGGATGGAACCGGTGCCCTCCACTTT,CASTFTGDGTGALHF
few,TRBJ1-2,-,TRBV27,TGTGCCAGCAGTCCAGTAAGGGGCTTTTACTATGGCTACACCTTC,CASSPVRGFYYGYTF
-,TRBJ1-5,TRBD1,TRBV3-1/TRBV3-2,TGTGCCAGCAGCCCGACAGGGGGGCATCAGCCCCAGCATTTT,CASSPTGGHQPQHF
-,TRBJ2-1,-,TRBV6-5,TGTGCCAGCAGCGCCCGCACAGGGCAACACAATGAGCAGTTCTTC,CASSARTGQHNEQFF
-,TRBJ2-7,-,TRBV5-6,TGTGCCAGCAGCTTGTTACGGAGTAGCTCCTACGAGCAGTACTTC,CASSLLRSSSYEQYF
-,TRBJ1-2,-,TRBV19,TGTGCCAGTAGCCAAGGGGCCGACAGTCACTATGGCTACACCTTC,CASSQGADSHYGYTF
-,TRBJ1-1,TRBD1,TRBV29-1,TGCAGCGAAGACAGGGGATTCAAGGGAGCTTTCTTT,CSEDRGFKGAFF
-,TRBJ2-1,-,TRBV30,TGTGCCTGGAGTGTACGAGTACAGGGTGAGCAGTTCTTC,CAWSVRVQGEQFF
-,TRBJ2-5,-,TRBV6-1,TGTGCCAGCAGTGAACAGTCCAGTTGGGAGACCCAGTACTTC,CASSEQSSWETQYF
-,TRBJ1-1,-,TRBV6-5,TGTGCCAGCACCAAACAGGGAGAAGACACTGAAGCTTTCTTT,CASTKQGEDTEAFF
-,TRBJ2-7,-,TRBV12-3/TRBV12-4,TGTGCCAGCAGTAAGACAGGCGTCTACGAGCAGTACTTC,CASSKTGVYEQYF
-,TRBJ1-5,TRBD1,TRBV19,TGTGCCAGTAGCCGCGGGGGACAGGGTCAGCCCCAGCATTTT,CASSRGGQGQPQHF
-,TRBJ1-1,-,TRBV4-2,TGTGCCAGCAGCCAAGATAACCGAAAATATAGTCAAAGCGAAGCTTTCTTT,CASSQDNRKYSQSEAFF
-,TRBJ1-6,-,TRBV6-6,TGTGCCAGCAGTCCCCGAGGCACCGATGGGTCACCCCTCCACTTT,CASSPRGTDGSPLHF
-,TRBJ1-3,TRBD1,TRBV6-5,TGTGCCAGCAGAGGGACAGGGACTGGAAACACCATATATTTT,CASRGTGTGNTIYF
-,TRBJ2-1,TRBD1,TRBV2,TGTGCCAGCAGGAAGGACAGGGGCCCGTACAATGAGCAGTTCTTC,CASRKDRGPYNEQFF
-,TRBJ2-6,TRBD1,TRBV5-6,TGTGCCAGCACCAAGACAGGGACTGGGGCCAACGTCCTGACTTTC,CASTKTGTGANVLTF
-,TRBJ1-4,-,TRBV19,TGTGCCAGTTCCAAGCCCGGGAGGATGGAAAAACTGTTTTTT,CASSKPGRMEKLFF
once,TRBJ1-2,TRBD1,TRBV3-1/TRBV3-2,TGTGCCAGCAGCGGGACAGGCGATTATGGCTACACCTTC,CASSGTGDYGYTF
few,TRBJ1-1,TRBD1,TRBV6-6,TGTGCCAGCAGTTACCCTCCGGGACAGGGGACTGAAGCTTTCTTT,CASSYPPGQGTEAFF
-,TRBJ2-7,-,TRBV27,TGTGCCAGCAGTCCCCCCGGGAGCTCCTACGAGCAGTACTTC,CASSPPGSSYEQYF
-,TRBJ1-2,-,TRBV7-9,TGTGCCAGCAGCTTAGAAAGACCGGGGGTTGACGGTGGCTACACCTTC,CASSLERPGVDGGYTF
-,TRBJ2-7,-,TRBV1,TGCACCAGCAGCCAAGACAAATTCTACGAGCAGTACTTC,CTSSQDKFYEQYF
-,TRBJ2-7,-,TRBV19,TGTGCCAGTAGTAGAAGTCGGGCAGGGGAACCCTACGAGCAGTACTTC,CASSRSRAGEPYEQYF
-,TRBJ2-1,TRBD1,TRBV5-1,TGCGCCAGCAGCCCCGGGACAGGGGGCAAGAATGAGCAGTTCTTC,CASSPGTGGKNEQFF
-,TRBJ1-5,TRBD1,TRBV4-1,TGCGCCAGCAGCCAAGGGTCACAGGGGGTTTTACAGCCCCAGCATTTT,CASSQGSQGVLQPQHF
once,TRBJ1-6,-,TRBV7-8,TGTGCCAGCAGCTTTCAGGGGAGCAATTCACCCCTCCACTTT,CASSFQGSNSPLHF
-,TRBJ1-5,-,TRBV27,TGTGCCAGCAGTTTCGCGAGAAATCAGCCCCAGCATTTT,CASSFARNQPQHF